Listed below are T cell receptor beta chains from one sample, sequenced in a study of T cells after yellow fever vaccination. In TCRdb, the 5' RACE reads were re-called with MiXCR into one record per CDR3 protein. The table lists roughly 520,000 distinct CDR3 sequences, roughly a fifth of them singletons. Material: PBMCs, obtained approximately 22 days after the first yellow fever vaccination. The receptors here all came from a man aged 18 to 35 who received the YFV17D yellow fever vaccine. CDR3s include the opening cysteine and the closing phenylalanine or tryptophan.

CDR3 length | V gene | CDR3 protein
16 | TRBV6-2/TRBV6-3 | CASSSWTGVSGSEAFF
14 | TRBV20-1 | CSAQTARSYNEQFF
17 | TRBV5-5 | CASSFLRTPTGDYGYTF
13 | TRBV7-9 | CASSLRTDYGYTF
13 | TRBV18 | CASSPRGTYEQYF
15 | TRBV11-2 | CASSLWRGRQETQYF
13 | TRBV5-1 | CASSLGFGGTQFF
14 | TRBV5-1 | CASSLGEAENIQYF
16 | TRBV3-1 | CASSQESRYFQVGYTF
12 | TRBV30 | CAWSVPNKEQYF
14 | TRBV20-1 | CSAVSRSEGEKLFF
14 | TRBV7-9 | CASSGWDSYNEQFF
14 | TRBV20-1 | CSARGAQSKNIQYF
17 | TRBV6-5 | CASSYLASGGFSYEQYF
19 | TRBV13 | CASSSTGLAGGPSTDTQYF
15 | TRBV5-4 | CASRNFGRYTGELFF
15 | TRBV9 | CASSVGGDIYYGYTF
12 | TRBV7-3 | CASKEQNTEAFF
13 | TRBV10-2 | CASSEGGVHTIYF
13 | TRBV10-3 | CAVATSGAYEQYF
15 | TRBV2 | CASSENAGTNYGYTF
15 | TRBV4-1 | CASGGGYLAKNIQYF
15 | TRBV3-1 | CASSQDSAPGNTIYF
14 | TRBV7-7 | CASSSNGAGETQYF
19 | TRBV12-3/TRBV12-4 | CASSGFRGVSSTGANVLTF
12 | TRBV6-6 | CASGEFNQPQHF
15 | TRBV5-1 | CASSWTAPLLYGYTF
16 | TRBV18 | CASSPPSPELQETQYF
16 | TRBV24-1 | CATSDRDLSSYNEQFF
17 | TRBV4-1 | CASSQAQETGRYNEQFF
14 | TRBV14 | CASSQEGRGRGYTF
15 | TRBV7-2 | CASSLGGQDYNEQFF
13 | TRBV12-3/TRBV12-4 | CASSLKSTYEQYF
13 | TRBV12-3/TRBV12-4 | CASSFAGSETQYF
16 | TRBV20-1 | CSATGGQPSGANVLTF
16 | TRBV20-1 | CSARDVSGGQAYGYTF
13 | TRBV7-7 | CARTGDVNSPLHF
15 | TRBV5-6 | CASSLDWEVNTEAFF
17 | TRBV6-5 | CASSYSMAAQYNSPLHF
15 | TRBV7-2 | CASRYGGGLGDEQYF
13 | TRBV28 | CASQDRGTEKLFF
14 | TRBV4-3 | CASSRWGIHSPLHF
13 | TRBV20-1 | CSAGTSLWETQYF
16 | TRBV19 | CASINRTPGGRTEAFF
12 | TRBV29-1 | CSATPGTYEAFF
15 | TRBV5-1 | CASSSGQGFDNEQFF
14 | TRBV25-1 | CASSESGGAYGYTF
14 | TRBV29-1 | CSGGGGSGANVLTF
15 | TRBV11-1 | CASSGGQNSNQPQHF
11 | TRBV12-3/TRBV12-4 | CASSVGATQYF
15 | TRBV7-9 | CASSRTGANTGELFF
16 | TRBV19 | CASSMRWGIRNQPQHF
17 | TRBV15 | CATSRDQNGVSYNEQFF
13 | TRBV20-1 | CSVLDGRNSPLHF
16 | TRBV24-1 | CATGGSGAYDYNEQFF